This paragraph covers one T cell receptor beta chain sequence. Its target is unknown. The sample comes from a study of a mutant IDH1 vaccine in newly diagnosed glioma. On the study more broadly: Either 4-6 weeks after radiotherapy alone or alongside temozolomide, vaccination was begun. Earlier therapy was either radiotherapy, temozolomide, or both, and most got both. Study conclusions and caveats: Pseudoprogression showed no apparent link to changes in top peripheral T cell clonotypes.

CDR1 and CDR2 (germline): SGHAT, FQNNGV. The CDR3 is 15 amino acids. The V end lost 0 bases, the J end lost 3 bases, and 12 bases lay between the germline ends. Profiled with immunoSEQ multiplex PCR; TCRdb holds only in-frame clones, not every one. The sample lists around 50,000 clones; less than 90% were seen once. Time point in this sample: week 35, safety follow-up. Doses consisted of 300 ug of mutant IDH1 20-mer peptide each, paired with topical imiquimod. The astrocytomas were IDH1-mutant, ATRX-negative, and WHO grade 3 or 4. The gene calls are TRBV11-2 and TRBJ2-7; D unclear. The clonotype originates from a woman between 18 and 30 years old with glioma. The sequenced sample was PBMCs, obtained from a glioma patient whose treatment included an IDH1 peptide vaccine. Here the CDR3 reads CASSLEQMPGYEQYF. DNA of the CDR3: TGTGCCAGCAGCTTAGAACAGATGCCCGGCTACGAGCAGTACTTC.